This T cell receptor beta chain was sequenced for a study of identical twins. The CDR3 extends over 15 amino acids. With 5 bases clipped from V and 4 bases from J, the junction kept 7 bases outside the gene matches. Germline V lookup: CDR1 DFQATT, CDR2 SNEGSKA (reference sequence). Each CDR3 protein gets one entry after TCRdb re-called the 5' RACE reads with MiXCR. The sample contains 1.5 million to 2 million distinct CDR3 sequences, roughly 35% of which appear only once. Material for sequencing was cord blood. This chain joins TRBV20-1 and TRBJ2-1, with 11 bases lining up with TRBD2. The origin of this receptor is a newborn girl in good health. As DNA, the CDR3 is TGCAGTGCTCGACCGACTAGCGGGATTTACAATGAGCAGTTCTTC. Translating it yields CSARPTSGIYNEQFF.